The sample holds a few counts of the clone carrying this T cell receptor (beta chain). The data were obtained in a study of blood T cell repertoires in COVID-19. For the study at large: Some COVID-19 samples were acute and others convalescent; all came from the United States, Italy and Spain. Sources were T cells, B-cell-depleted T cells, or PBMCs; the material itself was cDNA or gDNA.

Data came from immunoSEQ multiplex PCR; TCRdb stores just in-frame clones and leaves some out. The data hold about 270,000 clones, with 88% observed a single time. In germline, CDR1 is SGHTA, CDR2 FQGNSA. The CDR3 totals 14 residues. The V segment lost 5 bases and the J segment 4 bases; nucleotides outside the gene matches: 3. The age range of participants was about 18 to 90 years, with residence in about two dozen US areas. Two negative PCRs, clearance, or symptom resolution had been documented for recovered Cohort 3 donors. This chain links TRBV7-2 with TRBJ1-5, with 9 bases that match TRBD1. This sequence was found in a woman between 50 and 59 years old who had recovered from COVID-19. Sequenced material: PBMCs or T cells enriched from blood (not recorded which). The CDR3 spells CASSPGTGNQPQHF. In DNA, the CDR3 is TGTGCCAGCAGCCCAGGGACAGGGAATCAGCCCCAGCATTTT.